These T cell receptor beta chains were read from a single sample in a study of T cell repertoires in cytomegalovirus infection. TCRdb redid the calling of the reads with MiXCR, one entry per CDR3 protein. The table has around 180,000 distinct CDR3 sequences, 15% to 20% seen once. The sequenced sample was PBMCs. Receptors originate from a human donor in good health (CMV status not recorded). Some clones in this sample may be carry-over from other donors' samples. CDR3s include the opening cysteine and the closing phenylalanine or tryptophan. The D gene is left open where the match is weak. Part of the rows lack a size; the others show once, few, many or a class for expanded clones.

TRBV12-3/TRBV12-4,NA,few,TRBJ1-5,TGTGCCAGCAGTTTCGGAGTCTATAGCAATCAGCCCCAGCATTTT,CASSFGVYSNQPQHF
TRBV5-1,TRBD1,few,TRBJ2-5,TGCGCCAGCAGCTTCGGCGACAGGGATGGGGAGACCCAGTACTTC,CASSFGDRDGETQYF
TRBV6-1,TRBD1,many,TRBJ2-7,TGTGCCAGCAGTCCTACAGGGGGTTCCTACGAGCAGTACTTC,CASSPTGGSYEQYF
TRBV7-2,NA,many,TRBJ2-6,TGTGCCAGCAGCTTAGCTCTGAGGGGAAGCTCTGGGGCCAACGTCCTGACTTTC,CASSLALRGSSGANVLTF
TRBV28,NA,many,TRBJ1-1,TGTGCCAGCAGTTTATTGGACAGTGAAGCTTTCTTT,CASSLLDSEAFF
TRBV7-3,TRBD2,many,TRBJ2-1,TGTGCCAGCAGCCCCCAAGGGACTAGCAATGAGCAGTTCTTC,CASSPQGTSNEQFF
TRBV5-4,NA,few,TRBJ2-1,TGTGCCAGCAGCTCACGAGCGGATACCTACAATGAGCAGTTCTTC,CASSSRADTYNEQFF
TRBV7-2,NA,few,TRBJ1-2,TGTGCCAGCAGCCAAAGGGGAAATGGCTACACCTTC,CASSQRGNGYTF
TRBV20-1,TRBD1,few,TRBJ2-1,TGCAGTGCGGCAAGGACAGGGGTGGATGAGCAGTTCTTC,CSAARTGVDEQFF
TRBV14,TRBD1,many,TRBJ1-1,TGTGCCAGCAGCCATCAGGGGACAGGGAGGACTGAAGCTTTCTTT,CASSHQGTGRTEAFF
TRBV20-1,NA,NA,TRBJ2-7,TGCAGTGCTATGTTTTCTTCGGCCAGGGTTGGGGAGCAGTACTTC,CSAMFSSARVGEQYF
TRBV5-6,TRBD1,NA,TRBJ2-1,TGTGCCAGCAGCTACAGGGGGGCGAGGAACTACAATGAGCAGTTCTTC,CASSYRGARNYNEQFF
TRBV6-2/TRBV6-3,TRBD2,few,TRBJ2-2,TGTGCCAGCAGTTATTCGACTAGCGGTGCTACCGGGGAGCTGTTTTTT,CASSYSTSGATGELFF
TRBV6-1,TRBD2,NA,TRBJ2-7,TGTGCCCGCGGGAGCGGGTCCTACGAGCAGTACTTC,CARGSGSYEQYF
TRBV15,NA,few,TRBJ2-5,TGTGCCACCAGCAGAGATCTAAGAGAGACCCAGTACTTC,CATSRDLRETQYF
TRBV4-2,NA,NA,TRBJ1-4,TGTGCCAGCAGCCAAGGTGAACAAGGCCCTAATGAAAAACTGTTTTTT,CASSQGEQGPNEKLFF
TRBV5-4,TRBD2,NA,TRBJ2-1,TGTGCCAGCAGCCGGGGGACTAGCCTATACAATGAGCAGTTCTTC,CASSRGTSLYNEQFF
TRBV6-2/TRBV6-3,TRBD1,NA,TRBJ1-6,TGTGCCAGCAGTTACACCGCTCCGGGACAGGGGAGATCACCCCTCCACTTT,CASSYTAPGQGRSPLHF
TRBV7-2,TRBD1,many,TRBJ1-5,TGTGCCAGCAGCCGGGACAGGGCGATGGGTCAGCCCCAGCATTTT,CASSRDRAMGQPQHF
TRBV5-4,NA,NA,TRBJ2-6,TGTGCCAGCAGCTTGGGAGGCGCTTCAGTAAAGGCCAACGTCCTGACTTTC,CASSLGGASVKANVLTF
TRBV5-4,NA,NA,TRBJ1-1,TGTGCCAGCAGCTTGCCGGAGGAGGAGAACCCTGAAGCTTTCTTT,CASSLPEEENPEAFF
TRBV7-8,NA,NA,TRBJ2-5,TGTGCCAGCGAATATCAAGAGACCCAGTACTTC,CASEYQETQYF
TRBV7-3,NA,many,TRBJ2-1,TGTGCCAGCAGCTTATTCCGGGTTGACGATGAGCAGTTCTTC,CASSLFRVDDEQFF
TRBV7-8,TRBD1,few,TRBJ2-1,TGTGCCAGCACCTGGGGGACAGGGGCTTACAATGAGCAGTTCTTC,CASTWGTGAYNEQFF
TRBV28,NA,many,TRBJ2-1,TGTGCCAGCAGTTTAGTTAGCGGAAACTACAATGAGCAGTTCTTC,CASSLVSGNYNEQFF
TRBV7-2,NA,many,TRBJ2-3,TGTGCCAGCGGGCCTGGGGGACTGGGGACAGATACGCAGTATTTT,CASGPGGLGTDTQYF
TRBV5-1,NA,NA,TRBJ2-7,TGCGCCAGCACGCTAACCGGGACCGCCTCGGGTGAGCAGTACTTC,CASTLTGTASGEQYF
TRBV7-8,TRBD2,many,TRBJ2-1,TGTGCCAGCAGCCCCCCGGGGGGGGAGTTGTACAATGAGCAGTTCTTC,CASSPPGGELYNEQFF
TRBV5-6,NA,many,TRBJ1-1,TGTGCCAGCAGCCTCTCCGGGTCGAACACTGAAGCTTTCTTT,CASSLSGSNTEAFF
TRBV19,TRBD1,NA,TRBJ1-4,TGTGCCAGTAGCGATGGGACAGGGTTTGAAAAACTGTTTTTT,CASSDGTGFEKLFF
TRBV2,TRBD1,few,TRBJ1-1,TGTGCCGGAACAGGGGACAGTCACCAAGCTTTCTTT,CAGTGDSHQAFF
TRBV28,TRBD1,few,TRBJ1-6,TGTGCCAGCAGCCGTCCGACAGGGTGGAATTCACCCCTCCACTTT,CASSRPTGWNSPLHF
TRBV7-9,TRBD1,NA,TRBJ1-1,TGTGCCAGCAGCCCAGCACAGGGGACGAACACTGAAGCTTTCTTT,CASSPAQGTNTEAFF
TRBV2,NA,many,TRBJ1-5,TGTGCCAGCAGGACTACAGGGATGAGCAATCAGCCCCAGCATTTT,CASRTTGMSNQPQHF
TRBV10-2,NA,many,TRBJ2-7,TGCGCCAGCACCACCAATTACGAGCAGTACTTC,CASTTNYEQYF
TRBV6-2/TRBV6-3,TRBD2,NA,TRBJ2-7,TGTGCCAGCAGCCTGACTAGCGGAGTCTCCTACGAGCAGTACTTC,CASSLTSGVSYEQYF
TRBV5-4,NA,NA,TRBJ2-7,TGTGCCAGCAGCTTGGTGGGCTCCCGCTCCCACGAGCAGTACTTC,CASSLVGSRSHEQYF
TRBV5-1,TRBD2,few,TRBJ2-2,TGCGCCAGCAGCCCACTCCCCGGGGGGGACACCGGGGAGCTGTTTTTT,CASSPLPGGDTGELFF
TRBV20-1,TRBD1,few,TRBJ2-7,TGCAGTGCTAATGTAAACAGGGGAAATAACGAGCAGTACTTC,CSANVNRGNNEQYF
TRBV28,TRBD2,NA,TRBJ2-3,TGTGCCAGCAGTCCGGTACTAGCGGGAGGGCCCTCGACGGATACGCAGTATTTT,CASSPVLAGGPSTDTQYF
TRBV27,NA,few,TRBJ2-7,TGTGCCAGCAGTTTATCCCGGGCTAGCACCGTCGGCGAGCAGTACTTC,CASSLSRASTVGEQYF
TRBV6-5,NA,NA,TRBJ1-1,TGTGCCAGCAGTTACCAGAAGAACACTGAAGCTTTCTTT,CASSYQKNTEAFF
TRBV14,NA,NA,TRBJ2-7,TGTGCCAGCAGCCCGGGATGGGGCTACGAGCAGTACTTC,CASSPGWGYEQYF
TRBV5-1,NA,NA,TRBJ2-2,TGCGCCAGCAGCGCGACGGACACACGAAACACCGGGGAGCTGTTTTTT,CASSATDTRNTGELFF
TRBV28,TRBD2,many,TRBJ2-1,TGTGCCAGCAGTTTACCGGGAGGGCCGTATGAGCAGTTCTTC,CASSLPGGPYEQFF
TRBV7-2,TRBD1,many,TRBJ2-7,TGTGCCAGCAGCTTAGCGCCCGGGACAGGGAGGGAGCAGTACTTC,CASSLAPGTGREQYF
TRBV6-5,NA,few,TRBJ2-7,TGTGCCAGCAGTTACGGCGGGGTCTCCTACGAGCAGTACTTC,CASSYGGVSYEQYF
TRBV28,TRBD2,few,TRBJ2-1,TGTGCCAGCAACACTAGCGGGAGGAGAGGTGAGCAGTTCTTC,CASNTSGRRGEQFF
TRBV7-6,NA,NA,TRBJ2-1,TGTGCCAGCAGCCAGGCCTACAATGAGCAGTTCTTC,CASSQAYNEQFF
TRBV10-3,NA,NA,TRBJ2-3,TGTGCCATCAGTGAGGTTACAGATACGCAGTATTTT,CAISEVTDTQYF
TRBV4-3,NA,few,TRBJ2-7,TGCGCCAGCAGCCAAGATATAAAGGGCTACGAGCAGTACTTC,CASSQDIKGYEQYF